The clone carrying this TCR beta chain was detected a few times. The data were obtained in a study of immune characterization of retroperitoneal liposarcoma. TCRdb processed the PCR reads anew with MiXCR; each CDR3 protein has one entry. The sample records fewer than 2,500 distinct CDR3 sequences, 40% to 55% being singletons. The V end lost 2 bases, the J end lost 11 bases, and 9 bases lay between the germline ends. Germline CDR1 reads MNHNY; CDR2 reads SVGAGI (reference sequence). This CDR3 has 11 amino acids. Sequencing was carried out using tumor tissue. This chain uses TRBV6-6 with TRBJ1-1; D might be TRBD1 (5 bases). The TCR sequence derives from a female donor with retroperitoneal liposarcoma. DNA of the CDR3: TGTGCCAGCAGTTACGCAGGGATTGCTTTCTTT. It is translated as CASSYAGIAFF.